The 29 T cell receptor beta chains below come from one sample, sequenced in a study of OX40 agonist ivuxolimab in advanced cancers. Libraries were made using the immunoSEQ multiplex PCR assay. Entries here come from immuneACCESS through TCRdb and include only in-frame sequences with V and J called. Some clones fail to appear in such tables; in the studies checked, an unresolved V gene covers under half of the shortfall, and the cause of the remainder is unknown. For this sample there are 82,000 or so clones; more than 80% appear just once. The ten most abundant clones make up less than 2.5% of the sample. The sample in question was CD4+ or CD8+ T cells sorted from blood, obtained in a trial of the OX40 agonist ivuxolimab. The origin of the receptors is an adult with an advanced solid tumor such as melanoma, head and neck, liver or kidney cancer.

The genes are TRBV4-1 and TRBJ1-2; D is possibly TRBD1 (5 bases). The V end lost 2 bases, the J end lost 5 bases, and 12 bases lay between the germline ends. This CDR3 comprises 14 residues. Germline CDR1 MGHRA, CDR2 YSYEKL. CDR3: CASSQPGKGYGYTF. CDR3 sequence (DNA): TGCGCCAGCAGCCAACCAGGGAAGGGTTATGGCTACACCTTC.

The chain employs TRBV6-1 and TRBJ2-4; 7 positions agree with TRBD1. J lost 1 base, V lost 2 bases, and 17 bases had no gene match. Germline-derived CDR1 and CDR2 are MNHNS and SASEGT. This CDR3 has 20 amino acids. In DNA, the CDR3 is TGTGCCAGCAGTGAATACCCCACCTTAAGGGGGCTCGAGGCCAAAAACATTCAGTACTTC. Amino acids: CASSEYPTLRGLEAKNIQYF.

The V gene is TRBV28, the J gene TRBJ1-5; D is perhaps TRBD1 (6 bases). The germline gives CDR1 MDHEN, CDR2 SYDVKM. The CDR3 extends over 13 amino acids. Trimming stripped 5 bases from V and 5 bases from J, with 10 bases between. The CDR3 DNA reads TGTGCCAGCAGTCCTACAGGGCATCAGCCCCAGCATTTT. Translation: CASSPTGHQPQHF.

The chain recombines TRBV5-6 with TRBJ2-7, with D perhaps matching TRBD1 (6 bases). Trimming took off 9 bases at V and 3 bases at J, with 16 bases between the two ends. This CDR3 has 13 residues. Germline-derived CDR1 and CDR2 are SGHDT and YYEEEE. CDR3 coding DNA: TGTGCCACCTTCTCCTGGGGGCGCTACGAGCAGTACTTC. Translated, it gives CATFSWGRYEQYF.

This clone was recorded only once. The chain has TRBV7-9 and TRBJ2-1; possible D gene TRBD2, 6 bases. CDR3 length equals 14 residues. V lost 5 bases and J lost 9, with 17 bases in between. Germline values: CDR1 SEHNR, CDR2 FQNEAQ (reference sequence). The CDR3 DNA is TGTGCCAGCAGCGAAGGAGGGAAATTCAGTGAGCAGTTCTTC. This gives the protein CASSEGGKFSEQFF.

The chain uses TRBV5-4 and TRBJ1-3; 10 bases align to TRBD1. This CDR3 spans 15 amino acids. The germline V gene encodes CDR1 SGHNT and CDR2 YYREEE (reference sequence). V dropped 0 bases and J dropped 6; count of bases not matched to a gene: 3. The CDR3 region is CASSLAGTGENTIYF. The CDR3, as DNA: TGTGCCAGCAGCTTGGCCGGGACAGGGGAAAACACCATATATTTT.

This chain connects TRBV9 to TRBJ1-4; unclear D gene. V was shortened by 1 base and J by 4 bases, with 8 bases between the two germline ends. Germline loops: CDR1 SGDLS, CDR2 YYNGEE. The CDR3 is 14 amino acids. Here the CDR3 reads CASSVHPDNEKLFF. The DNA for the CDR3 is TGTGCCAGCAGCGTACACCCTGATAATGAAAAACTGTTTTTT.

CDR3 nucleotides: TGTGCCAGCAGTATCCGCCTAGGCGAGCAGTACTTC. It is translated as CASSIRLGEQYF. The rearrangement uses TRBV27 and TRBJ2-7; D gene uncertain. The CDR3 extends over 12 amino acids. Trimming removed 5 bases at V and 6 bases at J, with 11 bases between. CDR1 is MNHEY, CDR2 SMNVEV, per germline (reference sequence).

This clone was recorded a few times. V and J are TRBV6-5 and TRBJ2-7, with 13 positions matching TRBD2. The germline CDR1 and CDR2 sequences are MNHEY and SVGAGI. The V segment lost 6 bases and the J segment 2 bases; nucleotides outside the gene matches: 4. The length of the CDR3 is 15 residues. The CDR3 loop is CASRRTSGGPYEQYF. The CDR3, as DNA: TGTGCCAGCAGAAGGACTAGCGGGGGACCCTACGAGCAGTACTTC.

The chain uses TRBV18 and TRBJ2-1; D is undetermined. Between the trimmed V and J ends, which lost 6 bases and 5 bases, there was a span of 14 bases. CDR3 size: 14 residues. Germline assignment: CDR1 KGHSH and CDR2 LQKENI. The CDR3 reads CASSPTPEDNEQFF. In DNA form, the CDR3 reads TGTGCCAGCTCCCCGACCCCCGAAGACAATGAGCAGTTCTTC. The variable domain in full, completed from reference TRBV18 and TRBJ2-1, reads NAGVMQNPRHLVRRRGQEARLRCSPMKGHSHVYWYRQLPEEGLKFMVYLQKENIIDESGMPKERFSAEFPKEGPSILRIQQVVRGDSAAYFCASSPTPEDNEQFFGPGTRLTVL.

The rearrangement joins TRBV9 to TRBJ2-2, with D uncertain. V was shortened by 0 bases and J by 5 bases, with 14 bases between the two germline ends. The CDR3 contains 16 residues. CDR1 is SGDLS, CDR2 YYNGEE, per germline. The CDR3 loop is CASSVGIQDGTGELFF. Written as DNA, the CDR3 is TGTGCCAGCAGCGTAGGAATTCAGGATGGGACCGGGGAGCTGTTTTTT.

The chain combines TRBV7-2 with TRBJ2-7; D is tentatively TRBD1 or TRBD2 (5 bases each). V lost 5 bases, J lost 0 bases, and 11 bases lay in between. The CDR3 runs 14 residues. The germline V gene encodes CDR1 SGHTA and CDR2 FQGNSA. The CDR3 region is CASSLGRYSYEQYF. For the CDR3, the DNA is TGTGCCAGCAGCCTGGGACGGTACTCCTACGAGCAGTACTTC. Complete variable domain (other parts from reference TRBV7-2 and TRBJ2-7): GAGVSQSPSNKVTEKGKDVELRCDPISGHTALYWYRQSLGQGLEFLIYFQGNSAPDKSGLPSDRFSAERTGGSVSTLTIQRTQQEDSAVYLCASSLGRYSYEQYFGPGTRLTVT.

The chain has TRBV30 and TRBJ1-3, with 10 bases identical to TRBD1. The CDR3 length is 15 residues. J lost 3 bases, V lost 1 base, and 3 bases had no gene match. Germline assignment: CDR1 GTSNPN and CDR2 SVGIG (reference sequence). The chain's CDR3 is CAWSGTGGFGNTIYF. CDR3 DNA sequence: TGTGCCTGGAGTGGGACAGGGGGTTTTGGAAACACCATATATTTT.

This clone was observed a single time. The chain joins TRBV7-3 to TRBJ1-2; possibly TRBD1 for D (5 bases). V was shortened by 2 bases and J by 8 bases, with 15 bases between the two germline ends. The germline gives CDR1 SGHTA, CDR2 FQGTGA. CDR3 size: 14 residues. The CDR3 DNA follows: TGTGCCAGCAGCTTAGAGAAGGGGCGAGGCGGCTACACCTTC. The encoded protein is CASSLEKGRGGYTF. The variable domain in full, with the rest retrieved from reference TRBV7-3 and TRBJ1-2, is GAGVSQTPSNKVTEKGKYVELRCDPISGHTALYWYRQSLGQGPEFLIYFQGTGAADDSGLPNDRFFAVRPEGSVSTLKIQRTERGDSAVYLCASSLEKGRGGYTFGSGTRLTVV.

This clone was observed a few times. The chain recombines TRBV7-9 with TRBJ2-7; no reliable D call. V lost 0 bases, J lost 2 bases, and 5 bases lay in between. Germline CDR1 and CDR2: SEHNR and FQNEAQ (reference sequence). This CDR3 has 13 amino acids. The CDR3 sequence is CASSLAVAYEQYF. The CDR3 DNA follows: TGTGCCAGCAGCTTAGCAGTGGCCTACGAGCAGTACTTC.

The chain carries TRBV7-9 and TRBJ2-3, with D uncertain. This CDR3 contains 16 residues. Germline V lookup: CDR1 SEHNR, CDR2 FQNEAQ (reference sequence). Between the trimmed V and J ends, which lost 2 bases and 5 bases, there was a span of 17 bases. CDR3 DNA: TGTGCCAGCAGCTTAACCCCGTTAGAGGAAGAAGATACGCAGTATTTT. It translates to CASSLTPLEEEDTQYF.

DNA of the CDR3: TGTGCCAGCAGCTTATTGGGGGGCGGGCGAGATGGCTACACCTTC. This codes for CASSLLGGGRDGYTF. The rearrangement uses TRBV13 and TRBJ1-2; perhaps TRBD1 as D (6 bases). V dropped 2 bases and J dropped 6 bases, with 16 bases sitting between them. The CDR3 is 15 residues long. Germline V gene data show CDR1 as PRHDT and CDR2 as FYEKMQ (reference sequence).

CDR3 coding DNA: TGCGCCAGCAGCCAGGACAGGGGGCGTTCACCCCTCCACTTT. Amino acids: CASSQDRGRSPLHF. The chain joins TRBV5-1 to TRBJ1-6, with 11 nucleotides matching TRBD1. There are 14 residues in the CDR3. Losses at the gene ends were 4 bases for V and 9 bases for J; bases not matched to a gene: 3. The germline CDR1 and CDR2 sequences are SGHRS and YFSETQ.

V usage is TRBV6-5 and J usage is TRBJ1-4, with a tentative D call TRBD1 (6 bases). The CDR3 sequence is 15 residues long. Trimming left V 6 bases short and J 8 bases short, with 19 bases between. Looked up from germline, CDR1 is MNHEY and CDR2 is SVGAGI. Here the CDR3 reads CASSSAGTRQEKLFF. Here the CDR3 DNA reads TGTGCCAGCAGCTCCGCCGGGACAAGGCAGGAAAAACTGTTTTTT.

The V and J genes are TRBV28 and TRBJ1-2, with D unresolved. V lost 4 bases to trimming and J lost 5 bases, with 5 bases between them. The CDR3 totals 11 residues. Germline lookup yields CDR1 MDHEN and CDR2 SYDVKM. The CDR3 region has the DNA TGTGCCAGCAGTTCAAATTATGGCTACACCTTC. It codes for CASSSNYGYTF.

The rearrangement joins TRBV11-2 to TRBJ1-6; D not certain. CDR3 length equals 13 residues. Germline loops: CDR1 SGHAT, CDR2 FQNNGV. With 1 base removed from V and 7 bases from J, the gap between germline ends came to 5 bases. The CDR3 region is CASSLVTNSPLHF. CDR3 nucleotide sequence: TGTGCCAGCAGCTTAGTCACGAATTCACCCCTCCACTTT.

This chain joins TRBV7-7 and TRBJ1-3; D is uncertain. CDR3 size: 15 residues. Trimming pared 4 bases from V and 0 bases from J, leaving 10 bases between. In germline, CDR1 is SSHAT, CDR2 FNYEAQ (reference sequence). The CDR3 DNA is TGTGCCAGCAGCTCGACTGCCGACTCTGGAAACACCATATATTTT. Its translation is CASSSTADSGNTIYF.

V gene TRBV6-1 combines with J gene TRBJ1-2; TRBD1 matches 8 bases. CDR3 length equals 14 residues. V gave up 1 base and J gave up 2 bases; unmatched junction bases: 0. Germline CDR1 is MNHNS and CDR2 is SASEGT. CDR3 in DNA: TGTGCCAGCAGTGAAGACAGGGGGAACTATGGCTACACCTTC. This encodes CASSEDRGNYGYTF.

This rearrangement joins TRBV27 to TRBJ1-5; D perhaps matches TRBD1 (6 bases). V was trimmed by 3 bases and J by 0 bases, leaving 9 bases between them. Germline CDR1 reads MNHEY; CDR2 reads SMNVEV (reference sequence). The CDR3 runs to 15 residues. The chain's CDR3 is CASSFDRNSNQPQHF. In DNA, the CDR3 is TGTGCCAGCAGTTTCGACAGGAATAGCAATCAGCCCCAGCATTTT.

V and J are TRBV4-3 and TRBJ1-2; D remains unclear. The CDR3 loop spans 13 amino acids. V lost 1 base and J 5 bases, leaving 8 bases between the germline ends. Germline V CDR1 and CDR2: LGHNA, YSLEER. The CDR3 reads CASSQGGGYGYTF. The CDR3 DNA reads TGCGCCAGCAGCCAAGGCGGAGGATATGGCTACACCTTC.

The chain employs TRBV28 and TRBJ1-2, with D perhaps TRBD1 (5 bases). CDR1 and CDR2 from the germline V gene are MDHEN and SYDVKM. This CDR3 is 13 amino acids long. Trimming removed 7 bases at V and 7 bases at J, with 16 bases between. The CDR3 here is CASISGTTSGYTF. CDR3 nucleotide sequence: TGTGCCAGCATTTCAGGGACGACGAGTGGCTACACCTTC.

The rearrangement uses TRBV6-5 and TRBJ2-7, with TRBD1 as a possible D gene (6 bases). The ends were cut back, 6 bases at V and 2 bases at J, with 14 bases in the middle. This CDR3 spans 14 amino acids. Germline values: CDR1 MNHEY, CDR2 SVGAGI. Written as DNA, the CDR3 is TGTGCCAGCAGCCGACTTACAGGGACCTACGAGCAGTACTTC. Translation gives CASSRLTGTYEQYF.

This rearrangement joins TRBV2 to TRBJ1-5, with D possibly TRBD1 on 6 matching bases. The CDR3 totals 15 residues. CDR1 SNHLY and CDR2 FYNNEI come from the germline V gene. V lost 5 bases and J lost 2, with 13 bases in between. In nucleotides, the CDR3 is TGTGCCAGCAGTATGGACAGTGGTCGCAATCAGCCCCAGCATTTT. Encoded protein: CASSMDSGRNQPQHF.

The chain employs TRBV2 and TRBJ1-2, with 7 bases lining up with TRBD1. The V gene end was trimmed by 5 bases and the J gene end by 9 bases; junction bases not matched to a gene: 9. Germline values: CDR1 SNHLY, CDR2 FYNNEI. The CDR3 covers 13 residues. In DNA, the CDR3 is TGTGCCAGCAGTCTCCCGGACAGGAGGAGCTACACCTTC. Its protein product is CASSLPDRRSYTF.